A selection of T cell receptor beta chains follows, all from one sample in a study of blood T cell repertoires in COVID-19. The method was immunoSEQ multiplex PCR; TCRdb's version includes in-frame clones alone and lacks a portion of them. The data contain nearly 200,000 clones, around four fifths of them singletons. Sequencing used peripheral blood. Receptor source: a human donor with acute or convalescent COVID-19. The donor label of this sample is uncertain. Both conserved end residues are trimmed from each CDR3.

CDR3aa: ASSFCVEGDEQY; v_gene: TRBV11-2; j_gene: TRBJ2-7
CDR3aa: ASSSQSGGYTEAF; v_gene: TRBV5-1; j_gene: TRBJ1-1
CDR3aa: ASSVALTAGQETQY; v_gene: TRBV9; j_gene: TRBJ2-5
CDR3aa: ASSQPSVRGLGEKLF; v_gene: TRBV4-1; j_gene: TRBJ1-4
CDR3aa: ASSKLAGPSSYEQY; v_gene: TRBV11-2; j_gene: TRBJ2-7
CDR3aa: ASSRPGTAYEQY; v_gene: TRBV5-1; j_gene: TRBJ2-7
CDR3aa: ASSVDQGPHYGYT; v_gene: TRBV9; j_gene: TRBJ1-2
CDR3aa: ASSLEPYRVNTIY; v_gene: TRBV7-2; j_gene: TRBJ1-3
CDR3aa: ASNKRQGTEAF; v_gene: TRBV19; j_gene: TRBJ1-1
CDR3aa: ASSTSGVAGEQF; v_gene: TRBV7-3; j_gene: TRBJ2-1
CDR3aa: ASSPTEPETQY; v_gene: TRBV12-3/TRBV12-4; j_gene: TRBJ2-5